These T cell receptor beta chains were read from a single sample in a study of T cells in Graves' hyperthyroidism and ophthalmopathy. TCRdb reanalysed the multiplex PCR reads using MiXCR and keeps one entry per CDR3 protein. The data show around 450,000 distinct CDR3 sequences, roughly an eighth seen once. Sequencing was performed on blood. These receptors were collected from a woman younger than 35 with Graves' hyperthyroidism. Both conserved end residues are part of each CDR3. A D gene is named only where the DNA matches it firmly. Only part of the rows carry a size: once, few, many, or a class if the clone is expanded.

d_call: TRBD1; clone_size: many; v_call: TRBV5-1; j_call: TRBJ1-6; cdr3_aa: CASSWTGVGSPLHF; cdr3_nt: TGCGCCAGCAGCTGGACAGGGGTTGGGTCACCCCTCCACTTT
d_call: -; clone_size: many; v_call: TRBV5-6; j_call: TRBJ1-1; cdr3_aa: CASSSPGTEAFF; cdr3_nt: TGTGCCAGCAGTTCCCCGGGGACTGAAGCTTTCTTT
d_call: -; clone_size: many; v_call: TRBV6-2/TRBV6-3; j_call: TRBJ2-3; cdr3_aa: CASSYADSSGTQYF; cdr3_nt: TGTGCCAGCAGTTACGCGGACTCGTCGGGTACGCAGTATTTT
d_call: -; clone_size: -; v_call: TRBV28; j_call: TRBJ2-1; cdr3_aa: CASSRSNGYNEQFF; cdr3_nt: TGTGCCAGCAGCCGCTCCAACGGATACAATGAGCAGTTCTTC
d_call: -; clone_size: many; v_call: TRBV20-1; j_call: TRBJ2-7; cdr3_aa: CSARDRIGYNEQYF; cdr3_nt: TGCAGTGCTAGAGATCGGATAGGGTACAACGAGCAGTACTTC
d_call: -; clone_size: few; v_call: TRBV5-5; j_call: TRBJ2-4; cdr3_aa: CASSLKGTNLAKNIQYF; cdr3_nt: TGTGCCAGCAGCTTGAAAGGGACAAACCTAGCCAAAAACATTCAGTACTTC
d_call: TRBD1; clone_size: -; v_call: TRBV6-1; j_call: TRBJ1-4; cdr3_aa: CASRSSTGGFEKLFF; cdr3_nt: TGTGCCAGCAGATCTTCTACAGGGGGCTTTGAAAAACTGTTTTTT
d_call: -; clone_size: many; v_call: TRBV13; j_call: TRBJ2-1; cdr3_aa: CASSQAPKLAGDTYNEQFF; cdr3_nt: TGTGCCAGCAGCCAAGCTCCCAAACTAGCCGGGGACACCTACAATGAGCAGTTCTTC
d_call: -; clone_size: -; v_call: TRBV2; j_call: TRBJ1-3; cdr3_aa: CASSEAGFGAAGNTIYF; cdr3_nt: TGTGCCAGCAGTGAAGCCGGTTTTGGTGCGGCAGGAAACACCATATATTTT
d_call: -; clone_size: many; v_call: TRBV28; j_call: TRBJ1-1; cdr3_aa: CASTRLNTDLDTEAFF; cdr3_nt: TGTGCCAGCACCCGACTAAACACGGATCTGGACACTGAAGCTTTCTTT
d_call: -; clone_size: many; v_call: TRBV11-1; j_call: TRBJ1-1; cdr3_aa: CASSTQPMSTEAFF; cdr3_nt: TGTGCCAGCAGCACTCAGCCGATGAGCACTGAAGCTTTCTTT
d_call: TRBD1; clone_size: many; v_call: TRBV5-1; j_call: TRBJ2-7; cdr3_aa: CASSLEGQVYEQYF; cdr3_nt: TGCGCCAGCAGCTTGGAGGGACAGGTCTACGAGCAGTACTTC
d_call: -; clone_size: many; v_call: TRBV19; j_call: TRBJ2-1; cdr3_aa: CASSRPSRRMRDEQFF; cdr3_nt: TGTGCCAGTAGTAGACCCTCACGGAGAATGAGGGATGAGCAGTTCTTC
d_call: -; clone_size: many; v_call: TRBV15; j_call: TRBJ1-5; cdr3_aa: CATSRDGRGGDQPQHF; cdr3_nt: TGTGCCACCAGCAGAGATGGGAGGGGCGGGGATCAGCCCCAGCATTTT
d_call: -; clone_size: -; v_call: TRBV5-6; j_call: TRBJ1-6; cdr3_aa: CASSASPSPLHF; cdr3_nt: TGTGCCAGCAGCGCCTCCCCTTCACCCCTCCACTTT
d_call: -; clone_size: many; v_call: TRBV10-1; j_call: TRBJ2-1; cdr3_aa: CASTNRDNYNEQFF; cdr3_nt: TGCGCCAGCACGAACCGGGACAACTACAATGAGCAGTTCTTC
d_call: TRBD2; clone_size: many; v_call: TRBV3-1; j_call: TRBJ2-1; cdr3_aa: CASSQSGRPYNEQFF; cdr3_nt: TGTGCCAGCAGCCAAAGCGGGAGACCCTACAATGAGCAGTTCTTC
d_call: TRBD1; clone_size: -; v_call: TRBV29-1; j_call: TRBJ2-5; cdr3_aa: CSVGTGTETQYF; cdr3_nt: TGCAGCGTAGGGACAGGCACAGAGACCCAGTACTTC
d_call: TRBD2; clone_size: many; v_call: TRBV28; j_call: TRBJ2-7; cdr3_aa: CASSLKAGGPHEQYF; cdr3_nt: TGTGCCAGCAGCCTTAAAGCGGGAGGTCCCCACGAGCAGTACTTC
d_call: -; clone_size: many; v_call: TRBV3-1; j_call: TRBJ2-5; cdr3_aa: CASSRYGETQYF; cdr3_nt: TGTGCCAGCAGCCGGTACGGGGAGACCCAGTACTTC
d_call: -; clone_size: few; v_call: TRBV19; j_call: TRBJ1-2; cdr3_aa: CASREFSSVDGYTF; cdr3_nt: TGTGCCAGTAGGGAGTTCTCCTCGGTAGATGGCTACACCTTC
d_call: TRBD2; clone_size: many; v_call: TRBV3-1; j_call: TRBJ2-3; cdr3_aa: CASSQDSGSDTQYF; cdr3_nt: TGTGCCAGCAGCCAAGATAGCGGGAGTGATACGCAGTATTTT
d_call: -; clone_size: many; v_call: TRBV11-2; j_call: TRBJ1-1; cdr3_aa: CASSAPGTFTEAFF; cdr3_nt: TGTGCCAGCAGCGCACCCGGGACGTTCACTGAAGCTTTCTTT
d_call: -; clone_size: many; v_call: TRBV5-5; j_call: TRBJ1-5; cdr3_aa: CASSLISGYNQPQHF; cdr3_nt: TGTGCCAGCAGCCTAATCTCAGGGTACAATCAGCCCCAGCATTTT
d_call: TRBD1; clone_size: few; v_call: TRBV27; j_call: TRBJ1-4; cdr3_aa: CASSLRQGRNEKLFF; cdr3_nt: TGTGCCAGCAGTCTCAGACAGGGTAGAAATGAAAAACTGTTTTTT
d_call: -; clone_size: many; v_call: TRBV19; j_call: TRBJ1-1; cdr3_aa: CASTPAENTEAFF; cdr3_nt: TGTGCCAGTACCCCGGCCGAAAACACTGAAGCTTTCTTT
d_call: TRBD1; clone_size: few; v_call: TRBV24-1; j_call: TRBJ1-5; cdr3_aa: CATSDPTGGPSNQPQHF; cdr3_nt: TGTGCCACCAGTGATCCTACAGGGGGCCCTAGCAATCAGCCCCAGCATTTT
d_call: TRBD2; clone_size: many; v_call: TRBV7-2; j_call: TRBJ2-3; cdr3_aa: CASSLGSSGRIDTQYF; cdr3_nt: TGTGCCAGCAGCTTAGGGTCTAGCGGGAGGATAGATACGCAGTATTTT
d_call: -; clone_size: many; v_call: TRBV7-8; j_call: TRBJ1-4; cdr3_aa: CASSLEAVTNEKLFF; cdr3_nt: TGTGCCAGCAGCTTAGAGGCGGTAACTAATGAAAAACTGTTTTTT
d_call: -; clone_size: many; v_call: TRBV20-1; j_call: TRBJ1-6; cdr3_aa: CSARDIQNSPLHF; cdr3_nt: TGCAGTGCTAGAGATATTCAGAATTCACCCCTCCACTTT
d_call: -; clone_size: few; v_call: TRBV6-2/TRBV6-3; j_call: TRBJ2-2; cdr3_aa: CASSVWGTPGTGELFF; cdr3_nt: TGTGCCAGCAGTGTCTGGGGCACCCCCGGCACCGGGGAGCTGTTTTTT
d_call: -; clone_size: many; v_call: TRBV29-1; j_call: TRBJ2-1; cdr3_aa: CSVQGLHEQFF; cdr3_nt: TGCAGCGTTCAGGGGTTGCATGAGCAGTTCTTC
d_call: TRBD1; clone_size: many; v_call: TRBV11-3; j_call: TRBJ2-1; cdr3_aa: CASSNRDRGSEQFF; cdr3_nt: TGTGCCAGCAGCAACCGGGACAGGGGTAGTGAGCAGTTCTTC
d_call: TRBD1; clone_size: many; v_call: TRBV5-1; j_call: TRBJ1-4; cdr3_aa: CASSLLGQGAYNEKLFF; cdr3_nt: TGCGCCAGCAGCTTGCTAGGACAGGGGGCTTATAATGAAAAACTGTTTTTT
d_call: -; clone_size: many; v_call: TRBV28; j_call: TRBJ1-3; cdr3_aa: CASSLSGPGVDTIYF; cdr3_nt: TGTGCCAGCAGTCTATCGGGCCCAGGAGTGGACACCATATATTTT
d_call: -; clone_size: -; v_call: TRBV9; j_call: TRBJ1-2; cdr3_aa: CASSVGFLGYTF; cdr3_nt: TGTGCCAGCAGCGTAGGGTTCCTTGGCTACACCTTC
d_call: TRBD1; clone_size: few; v_call: TRBV5-1; j_call: TRBJ2-3; cdr3_aa: CASSILPGQGSDTQYF; cdr3_nt: TGCGCCAGCAGCATCTTACCGGGACAGGGATCCGATACGCAGTATTTT
d_call: TRBD2; clone_size: many; v_call: TRBV7-3; j_call: TRBJ2-2; cdr3_aa: CASSFIGRTGELFF; cdr3_nt: TGTGCCAGCAGCTTCATCGGGAGGACCGGGGAGCTGTTTTTT
d_call: -; clone_size: -; v_call: TRBV5-1; j_call: TRBJ2-4; cdr3_aa: CASSFVEGPGNIQYF; cdr3_nt: TGCGCCAGCAGCTTTGTAGAGGGGCCGGGAAACATTCAGTACTTC
d_call: TRBD2; clone_size: many; v_call: TRBV6-5; j_call: TRBJ2-1; cdr3_aa: CASSYPPTSGRDNEQFF; cdr3_nt: TGTGCCAGCAGTTACCCACCGACTAGCGGGAGGGACAATGAGCAGTTCTTC